The source of this T cell receptor beta chain is a study of early T cells in non-severe SARS-CoV-2 infection. The CDR3 covers 15 residues. Trimming left V 5 bases short and J 1 base short, with 14 bases between. CDR1 is SGHVS, CDR2 FNYEAQ, per germline. Unique molecular identifiers (one per individual cDNA molecule) were attached. A single record per CDR3 protein comes from TCRdb applying MiXCR to the 5' RACE reads. This sample has 60,000 to 70,000 distinct CDR3 sequences, with roughly 10% found just once. In its sample, this clonotype was seen a few times. The specimen sequenced was whole blood. The chain carries TRBV7-6 and TRBJ1-1, with D maybe TRBD1 (5 bases). This TCR derives from an adult who was a healthcare worker with PCR-confirmed SARS-CoV-2 infection or an uninfected control (not recorded which). CDR3: CASSLHGGSNTEAFF. The CDR3 nucleotides are TGTGCCAGCAGCCTTCATGGGGGGTCGAACACTGAAGCTTTCTTT.